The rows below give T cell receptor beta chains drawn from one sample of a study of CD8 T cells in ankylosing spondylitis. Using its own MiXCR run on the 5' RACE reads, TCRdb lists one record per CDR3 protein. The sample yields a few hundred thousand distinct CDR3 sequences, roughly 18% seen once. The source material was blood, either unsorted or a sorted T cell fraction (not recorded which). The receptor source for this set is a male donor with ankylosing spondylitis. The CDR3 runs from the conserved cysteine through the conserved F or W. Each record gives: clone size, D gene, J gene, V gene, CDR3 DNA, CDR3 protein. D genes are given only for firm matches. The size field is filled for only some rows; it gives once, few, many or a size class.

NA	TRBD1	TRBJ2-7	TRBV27	TGTGCCAGCAGTAAGGGGGCGGGTTGGGGGTCCTACGAGCAGTACTTC	CASSKGAGWGSYEQYF
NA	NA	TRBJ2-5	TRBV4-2	TGTGCCAGCAGCCGCCGACAGGAATCCCAAGAGACCCAGTACTTC	CASSRRQESQETQYF
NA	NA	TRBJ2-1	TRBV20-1	TGCAGTGCTAGGTCTACTGTGGAGGGCGATGAGCAGTTCTTC	CSARSTVEGDEQFF
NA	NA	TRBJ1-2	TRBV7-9	TGTGCCAGCAGCCGACAGGAATATGGCTACACCTTC	CASSRQEYGYTF
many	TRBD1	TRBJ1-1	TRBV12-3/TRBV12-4	TGTGCCAGCAGTTGGACAGGGGCGTACACTGAAGCTTTCTTT	CASSWTGAYTEAFF
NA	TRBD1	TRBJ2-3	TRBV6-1	TGTGCCAGCAGACGCGGGACAGGGGGCGGCTATTTGGCAGATACGCAGTATTTT	CASRRGTGGGYLADTQYF
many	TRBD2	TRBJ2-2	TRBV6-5	TGTGCCAGCAGTTCCTTAGCGGGGGGGCGGAGAAGGGAGCTGTTTTTT	CASSSLAGGRRRELFF
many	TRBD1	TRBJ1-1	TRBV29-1	TGCAGCGTGGGAACAGGGGACTTCACTGAAGCTTTCTTT	CSVGTGDFTEAFF
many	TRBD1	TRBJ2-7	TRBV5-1	TGCGCCAGCAGCTCCTCCGGGACAGGGTCCTACGAGCAGTACTTC	CASSSSGTGSYEQYF
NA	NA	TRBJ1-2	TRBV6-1	TGTGCCAGCAGAGAAGCCCGCTACACCTTC	CASREARYTF
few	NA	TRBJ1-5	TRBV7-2	TGTGCCAGCAGCTTACGCAGCCAGGGCAGCCAGCCCCAGCATTTT	CASSLRSQGSQPQHF
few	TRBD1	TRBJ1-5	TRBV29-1	TGCAGCGTCCTTGACAGGGACCCAGTTTTGACCCAGCATTTT	CSVLDRDPVLTQHF
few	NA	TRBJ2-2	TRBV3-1	TGTGCCAGCAGCCAAGATTGGCAGGGGCTGTTTTTT	CASSQDWQGLFF
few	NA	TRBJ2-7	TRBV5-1	TGCGCCAGCAGCTTGAGCTTAGTGGGGACGGGGAGAGGCCTCAGCTACGAGCAGTACTTC	CASSLSLVGTGRGLSYEQYF
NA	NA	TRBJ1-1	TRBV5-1	TGCGCCAGCAGACAAGAGGGGAGCACTGAAGCTTTCTTT	CASRQEGSTEAFF
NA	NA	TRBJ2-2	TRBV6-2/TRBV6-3	TGTGCCAGCACCGAATGGGGGACTGGAAACACCGGGGAGCTGTTTTTT	CASTEWGTGNTGELFF
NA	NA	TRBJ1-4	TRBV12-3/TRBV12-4	TGTGCCAGCAGTTTAGCGCACGGGGTGGGAGAAAAACTGTTTTTT	CASSLAHGVGEKLFF
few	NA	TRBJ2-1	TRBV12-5	TGTGCTAGTGGTTTGGTGGGGAATGAGCAGTTCTTC	CASGLVGNEQFF
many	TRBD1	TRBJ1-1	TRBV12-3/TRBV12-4	TGTGCCAGCATTTTTGGGGGACAGATAGCCAACACTGAAGCTTTCTTT	CASIFGGQIANTEAFF
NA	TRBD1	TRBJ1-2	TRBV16	TGTGCCAGCAGCCAAAACAGGGGGCTTGGCTACACCTTC	CASSQNRGLGYTF
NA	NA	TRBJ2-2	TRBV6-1	TGTGCCAGCTCAAGCGGCCCTCTGTCCGGGGAGCTGTTTTTT	CASSSGPLSGELFF
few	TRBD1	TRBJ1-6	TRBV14	TGTGCCAGCCAATACATGGCGGACAGGAATTCACCCCTCCACTTT	CASQYMADRNSPLHF
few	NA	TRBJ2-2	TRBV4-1	TGCGCCAGCAGCCAAGCCGGACCCCCTCTGTTTTTT	CASSQAGPPLFF
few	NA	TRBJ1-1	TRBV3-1	TGTGCCAGCAGCCAACGAGAGACTGAAGCTTTCTTT	CASSQRETEAFF
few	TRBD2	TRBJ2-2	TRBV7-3	TGTGCCAGCAGCCCGACCGGGGGGTCGAACACCGGGGAGCTGTTTTTT	CASSPTGGSNTGELFF
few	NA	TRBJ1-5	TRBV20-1	TGCAGTGCTAGCTCAGCCACTCAGCCCCAGCATTTT	CSASSATQPQHF
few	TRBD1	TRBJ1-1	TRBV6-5	TGTGCCAGCAGTTACTCGACTCCGGGACAGGGGTATTCTAGTGCTTTCTTT	CASSYSTPGQGYSSAFF
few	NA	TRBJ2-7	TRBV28	TGTGCCAGCAGACTATGGGGGAACGAGCAGTACTTC	CASRLWGNEQYF
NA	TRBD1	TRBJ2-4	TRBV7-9	TGTGCCAGCAGCCTTGACAGGGCTTTGGTCAAAAACATTCAGTACTTC	CASSLDRALVKNIQYF
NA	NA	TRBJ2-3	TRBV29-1	TGCAGCGTTGAACGGACAGATACGCAGTATTTT	CSVERTDTQYF
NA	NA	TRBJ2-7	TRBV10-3	TGTGCCATCAGCGATAACTACGAGCAGTACTTC	CAISDNYEQYF